What follows are 30 T cell receptor beta chains derived from one specimen sequenced in a study of CD8+CD57+ T cells in acquired aplastic anemia. CDR3 and TCR beta VDJ profiling relied on genomic DNA as the template. From the reads, TCRdb called clonotypes with MiXCR, one entry per CDR3 protein. There are 150,000 to 170,000 distinct CDR3 sequences in the sample; about 48% occur only once, and more than 10% lies in the top ten. Flow cytometry had shown expanded CD8+CD57+ cells in the patients chosen for sequencing. The sample comprised sorted CD4+, CD8+, or CD8+CD57+ T cells (not recorded which) from PBMCs. Every receptor here comes from a human donor with aplastic anemia.

This clonotype was detected many times. The chain couples TRBV7-9 to TRBJ2-7, with D unresolved. The CDR3 is made up of 18 amino acids. V dropped 5 bases and J dropped 5 bases, with 28 bases sitting between them. The V gene's germline CDR1 is SEHNR and CDR2 FQNEAQ (reference sequence). CDR3 nucleotide sequence: TGTGCCAGCAGCCTCAGGCCCACGGTCGCACACTCTCCCCACGAGCAGTACTTC. It encodes CASSLRPTVAHSPHEQYF.

The count of this clonotype is one. V is TRBV10-3 and J is TRBJ1-2; D may be TRBD1 (5 bases). CDR1 ENHRY and CDR2 SYGVKD come from the germline V gene. V lost 2 bases, J lost 4 bases, and 8 bases lay in between. The CDR3 is 13 residues long. For the CDR3, the DNA is TGTGCCATCAGTGAGGCAGGGAGCTATGGCTACACCTTC. It encodes CAISEAGSYGYTF.

This rearrangement joins TRBV29-1 to TRBJ2-6; TRBD1 matches 9 bases. V shed 6 bases and J 2 bases; nucleotides not matched to a gene: 5. This CDR3 contains 15 residues. The germline gives CDR1 SQVTM, CDR2 ANQGSEA. CDR3 region: CSVGGQGPGANVLTF. CDR3 nucleotide sequence: TGCAGCGTGGGGGGACAGGGCCCTGGGGCCAACGTCCTGACTTTC. Variable domain in full (rest from reference TRBV29-1 and TRBJ2-6): SAVISQKPSRDICQRGTSLTIQCQVDSQVTMMFWYRQQPGQSLTLIATANQGSEATYESGFVIDKFPISRPNLTFSTLTVSNMSPEDSSIYLCSVGGQGPGANVLTFGAGSRLTVL.

This clonotype was recorded many times. The chain links TRBV12-3 or TRBV12-4 to TRBJ2-5; D might be TRBD1 (5 bases). The CDR3 is made up of 15 amino acids. Trimming left V 4 bases short and J 4 bases short, with 16 bases between. The CDR3 DNA reads TGTGCCAGCAGTTATACCAGGGTTTCGGGAGAGACCCAGTACTTC. The encoded protein is CASSYTRVSGETQYF.

The genes are TRBV4-1 and TRBJ2-5, with D tentatively TRBD2 (6 bases). The V and J ends lost 2 bases and 5 bases respectively, with 21 bases between them. The CDR3 spans 17 residues. CDR1 and CDR2 (germline): MGHRA, YSYEKL. CDR3 sequence (DNA): TGCGCCAGCAGCCAAAAACCCGGGGACTCCGGTGGGGAGACCCAGTACTTC. Encoded protein: CASSQKPGDSGGETQYF.

This clonotype has just one count. The gene calls are TRBV29-1 and TRBJ2-7; D perhaps matches TRBD1 (6 bases). Trimming took 4 bases from V and 5 from J, leaving 27 bases between them. Germline CDR1 and CDR2: SQVTM and ANQGSEA. The CDR3 extends over 17 amino acids. The chain's CDR3 is CSVASSSTPSGVHEQYF. CDR3 sequence (DNA): TGCAGCGTTGCCAGCAGCTCCACCCCCTCAGGGGTCCACGAGCAGTACTTC.

The chain uses TRBV19 and TRBJ2-7; 8 nucleotides align to TRBD1. The CDR3 totals 14 residues. Germline CDR1 reads LNHDA; CDR2 reads SQIVND (reference sequence). The junction had 7 bases not matched to a gene; V was cut back by 7 bases and J by 2 bases. Written as DNA, the CDR3 is TGTGCCAGTACCCCGACAGGGGTGCCCTACGAGCAGTACTTC. Protein sequence: CASTPTGVPYEQYF.

About this clonotype: This is likely a read error, given that the CDR3 carries no conserved phenylalanine or tryptophan at its end. The rearrangement links TRBV11-2 to TRBJ1-6; 8 nucleotides line up with TRBD1. This CDR3 is 14 amino acids long. CDR1 is SGHAT, CDR2 FQNNGV, per germline. Trimming cost V 6 bases and J 4 bases; bases outside gene matches: 2. The chain's CDR3 is CASRRDRYNSPLHS. The CDR3 DNA is TGTGCCAGCAGAAGGGACAGGTATAATTCACCCCTCCACTCT.

The V and J genes are TRBV7-8 and TRBJ2-7; no firm D call. The V and J ends lost 3 bases and 7 bases respectively, with 10 bases between them. This CDR3 is 12 amino acids long. Per germline, CDR1 SGHVS and CDR2 FQNEAQ. CDR3 protein: CASSFVQAEQYF. As DNA, the CDR3 is TGTGCCAGCAGCTTCGTTCAAGCGGAGCAGTACTTC. Looking up the rest from reference TRBV7-8 and TRBJ2-7 gives the full variable domain: GAGVSQSPRYKVAKRGQDVALRCDPISGHVSLFWYQQALGQGPEFLTYFQNEAQLDKSGLPSDRFFAERPEGSVSTLKIQRTQQEDSAVYLCASSFVQAEQYFGPGTRLTVT.

The rearrangement uses TRBV10-3 and TRBJ1-6, with D tentatively TRBD1 (6 bases). The CDR3 contains 13 residues. Germline assignment: CDR1 ENHRY and CDR2 SYGVKD. Deletions cut 11 bases from V and 8 bases from J, with 16 bases between. CDR3 in DNA: TGTGCCGCCCGGGGGACACCCGATTCACCCCTCCACTTT. It translates to CAARGTPDSPLHF.

V is TRBV20-1 and J is TRBJ2-7, with 10 bases identical to TRBD2. The germline V gene encodes CDR1 DFQATT and CDR2 SNEGSKA (reference sequence). Trimming at V came to 6 bases and at J to 5 bases, leaving 10 bases not matched to a gene. This CDR3 spans 14 amino acids. The CDR3 region has the DNA TGCAGTGCAAGTTCTAGCGGGAGTAATAACGAGCAGTACTTC. It specifies CSASSSGSNNEQYF.

This clonotype came up many times. V gene TRBV21-1 combines with J gene TRBJ2-3; whether TRBD2, the table's D call, matches the DNA was not checked. TRBV21-1 represents a pseudogene. The CDR3 length is 19 residues. The CDR3 spells CASSKLAGGGHTLGDTQYF. CDR3 in DNA: TGTGCCAGCAGCAAACTAGCGGGGGGCGGGCATACCTTGGGGGATACGCAGTATTTT.

The rearrangement uses TRBV2 and TRBJ1-2; 8 bases line up with TRBD1. Germline CDR1 and CDR2: SNHLY and FYNNEI. The length of the CDR3 is 14 residues. V was pared by 6 bases and J by 5 bases, with 8 bases of the junction left unmatched. The CDR3 region has the DNA TGTGCCAGCAGCTACAGGGGGGGAATGTATGGCTACACCTTC. Amino acid sequence: CASSYRGGMYGYTF.

This clonotype appeared a few times. The V call is TRBV15, the J call TRBJ2-5; 8 bases fit TRBD1. V lost 5 bases to trimming and J lost 5 bases; unmatched junction nucleotides: 4. The CDR3 spans 13 residues. CDR1 is LNHNV and CDR2 is YYDKDF in the germline V gene (reference sequence). CDR3 in DNA: TGTGCCACCAGCGGGAACAGGGGGGAGACCCAGTACTTC. Residues: CATSGNRGETQYF.

The chain links TRBV20-1 to TRBJ1-2; 8 bases agree with TRBD1. The length of the CDR3 is 12 residues. Germline trimming cut 5 bases from V and 4 bases from J; bases unmatched to any gene: 3. Germline CDR1 is DFQATT and CDR2 is SNEGSKA (reference sequence). The CDR3 sequence is CSAGTGFYGYTF. The CDR3 nucleotides read TGCAGTGCTGGGACAGGCTTCTATGGCTACACCTTC.

This clonotype was picked up many times. The chain couples TRBV6-1 to TRBJ1-5; possible D gene TRBD1, 6 bases. The CDR3 spans 16 residues. Germline V lookup: CDR1 MNHNS, CDR2 SASEGT. Between the trimmed V and J ends, which lost 2 bases and 6 bases, there was a span of 17 bases. CDR3 sequence: CASSESGGRGGQPQHF. DNA for the CDR3: TGTGCCAGCAGTGAATCCGGGGGGCGAGGTGGTCAGCCCCAGCATTTT.

V and J are TRBV12-3 or TRBV12-4 and TRBJ1-5, with 7 positions matching TRBD1. With 8 bases clipped from V and 6 bases from J, the junction kept 4 bases outside the gene matches. The CDR3 contains 12 residues. CDR3: CASCHRGQPQHF. In DNA, the CDR3 is TGTGCCAGCTGCCACAGGGGTCAGCCCCAGCATTTT.

The V and J genes are TRBV7-9 and TRBJ2-7; possibly TRBD2 for D (5 bases). This CDR3 contains 13 residues. The germline CDR1 and CDR2 sequences are SEHNR and FQNEAQ (reference sequence). V was pared by 5 bases and J by 1 base, with 9 bases between. The CDR3 DNA reads TGTGCCAGCAGCCGCGAGGGATCCTACGAGCAGTACTTC. Amino acid sequence: CASSREGSYEQYF.

This clonotype showed up many times. The rearrangement links TRBV6-1 to TRBJ2-7; 7 bases match TRBD1. CDR3 size: 15 residues. Germline trimming cut 6 bases from V and 2 bases from J; bases unmatched to any gene: 10. Germline V gives CDR1 MNHNS, CDR2 SASEGT. The CDR3 coding sequence is TGTGCCAGCAGAACAGACAGGGATCAACCCTACGAGCAGTACTTC. The encoded protein is CASRTDRDQPYEQYF.

V usage is TRBV15 and J usage is TRBJ2-7, with D uncertain. The ends were cut back, 1 base at V and 7 bases at J, with 5 bases in the middle. Germline V gene data show CDR1 as LNHNV and CDR2 as YYDKDF (reference sequence). The CDR3 is 11 amino acids. Here the CDR3 reads CATSRGREQYF. Written as DNA, the CDR3 is TGTGCCACCAGCAGAGGGAGAGAGCAGTACTTC.

Ten or more counts support this clonotype. This chain joins TRBV7-8 and TRBJ2-7, with D possibly being TRBD1 or TRBD2 (5 bases each). Per the germline V gene, CDR1 is SGHVS and CDR2 is FQNEAQ. Trimming shortened V by 6 bases and J by 0 bases, and 9 bases separated the two germline ends. The CDR3 sequence is 13 residues long. The CDR3 loop reads CASSPGTSYEQYF. The CDR3 DNA reads TGTGCCAGCAGTCCGGGGACCTCCTACGAGCAGTACTTC.

This chain connects TRBV15 to TRBJ1-1; the match to TRBD1 covers 11 bases. This CDR3 region has 15 residues. After removal of 3 bases from V and 3 bases from J, the junction contained 3 bases not matched to a gene. Germline V CDR1 and CDR2: LNHNV, YYDKDF (reference sequence). The CDR3 here is CATSREGQGDTEAFF. The CDR3 DNA reads as TGTGCCACCAGCAGGGAGGGACAGGGGGACACTGAAGCTTTCTTT.

This clonotype has at least ten counts. The DNA for the CDR3 is TGCGCCAGCAGCCCGGGAGGAAGGGGACGGTACACTGAAGCTTTCTTT. This sequence encodes CASSPGGRGRYTEAFF. V gene TRBV4-3 combines with J gene TRBJ1-1; a possible D gene is TRBD1 (5 bases). The germline V gene has CDR1 LGHNA and CDR2 YSLEER. The CDR3 consists of 16 residues. V was trimmed by 4 bases and J by 3 bases, leaving 18 bases between them.

This clonotype was counted many times. This chain's CDR3 is CATSDSSGGVLSEQFF. In DNA, the CDR3 is TGTGCCACCAGTGATTCCAGCGGGGGGGTATTAAGTGAGCAGTTCTTC. V is TRBV24-1 and J is TRBJ2-1, with 10 bases that match TRBD2. The germline gives CDR1 KGHDR, CDR2 SFDVKD. The CDR3 is 16 residues long. The V and J ends lost 2 bases and 9 bases, in that order; junction bases with no gene match: 9.

This clonotype was seen at least ten times. V is TRBV6-1 and J is TRBJ2-7; perhaps TRBD2 as D (6 bases). Germline V gene data show CDR1 as MNHNS and CDR2 as SASEGT. This CDR3 contains 15 residues. V was clipped by 0 bases and J by 2 bases, with 11 bases between them. CDR3 DNA sequence: TGTGCCAGCAGTGAAGCCGGGACTGGACCCTACGAGCAGTACTTC. It specifies CASSEAGTGPYEQYF.

This clonotype has more than one count but fewer than ten. The genes are TRBV15 and TRBJ2-7, with 10 nucleotides matching TRBD2. With 3 bases clipped from V and 4 bases from J, the junction kept 12 bases outside the gene matches. Germline V CDR1 and CDR2: LNHNV, YYDKDF (reference sequence). This CDR3 contains 17 residues. CDR3: CATSRFLSGRASYEQYF. The CDR3 DNA follows: TGTGCCACCAGCAGGTTCCTCAGCGGGAGGGCCTCTTACGAGCAGTACTTC. Together with reference TRBV15 and TRBJ2-7, the CDR3 gives the full variable domain: DAMVIQNPRYQVTQFGKPVTLSCSQTLNHNVMYWYQQKSSQAPKLLFHYYDKDFNNEADTPDNFQSRRPNTSFCFLDIRSPGLGDTAMYLCATSRFLSGRASYEQYFGPGTRLTVT.

The V gene is TRBV4-2, the J gene TRBJ2-5; 8 positions agree with TRBD2. From germline, CDR1 is LGHNA and CDR2 YNFKEQ. V lost 5 bases, J lost 7 bases, and 12 bases stayed unmatched. The CDR3 consists of 15 residues. The CDR3 loop is CASSLVAGGRGTQYF. DNA for the CDR3: TGTGCCAGCAGCTTAGTGGCGGGGGGCCGGGGGACCCAGTACTTC.

In its sample, this clonotype was seen many times. CDR3 protein: CASSPSGDPNNEQFF. The CDR3, as DNA: TGTGCCAGCAGCCCCTCGGGGGACCCAAACAATGAGCAGTTCTTC. V is TRBV9 and J is TRBJ2-1; D possibly corresponds to TRBD2 (6 bases). V was cut by 4 bases and J by 5 bases, with 16 bases left in between. CDR3 length: 15 amino acids. Germline assignment: CDR1 SGDLS and CDR2 YYNGEE. Based on the CDR3 plus reference TRBV9 and TRBJ2-1, the full variable domain is DSGVTQTPKHLITATGQRVTLRCSPRSGDLSVYWYQQSLDQGLQFLIQYYNGEERAKGNILERFSAQQFPDLHSELNLSSLELGDSALYFCASSPSGDPNNEQFFGPGTRLTVL.

The J gene is TRBJ2-6, the V gene TRBV20-1; no reliable D call. CDR3 length equals 12 residues. The germline V gene encodes CDR1 DFQATT and CDR2 SNEGSKA (reference sequence). Trimming took off 6 bases at V and 14 bases at J, with 17 bases between the two ends. The CDR3 DNA reads as TGCAGTGCCAGCCAAAAGCTGGGAATCCTGACTTTC. This codes for CSASQKLGILTF.

The chain couples TRBV19 to TRBJ2-2, with 11 positions matching TRBD2. V gave up 8 bases and J gave up 5 bases; unmatched junction bases: 7. CDR1 is LNHDA, CDR2 SQIVND, per germline (reference sequence). This CDR3 is built from 15 residues. The CDR3 is CASQGRTSGTGELFF. In nucleotides, the CDR3 is TGTGCCAGTCAGGGGCGGACTAGCGGGACCGGGGAGCTGTTTTTT.